Listed below are T cell receptor beta chains from one sample, sequenced in a study of blood T cell repertoires in COVID-19. The method was immunoSEQ multiplex PCR; TCRdb's version includes in-frame clones alone and lacks a portion of them. This table holds roughly 300,000 clones, about 93% found once. Sequenced material: PBMCs or T cells enriched from blood (not recorded which). These receptors were collected from a woman aged 25 to 39 who had recovered from COVID-19. The CDR3 runs from the conserved cysteine through the conserved F or W. The order of the fields is clone size, V gene, J gene, D gene, CDR3 protein, CDR3 DNA. D genes are given only for firm matches. Clone size is not always given. Where it is, it says once, few, many or a class for expanded clones.

clone_size: NA; v_call: TRBV19; j_call: TRBJ1-1; d_call: NA; cdr3_aa: CASSQQGRWSVNTEAFF; cdr3_nt: TGTGCCAGTAGCCAACAGGGACGGTGGAGTGTGAACACTGAAGCTTTCTTT
clone_size: NA; v_call: TRBV9; j_call: TRBJ2-1; d_call: NA; cdr3_aa: CASSVELTRYNEQFF; cdr3_nt: TGTGCCAGCAGCGTAGAACTGACTAGATACAATGAGCAGTTCTTC
clone_size: NA; v_call: TRBV28; j_call: TRBJ1-4; d_call: NA; cdr3_aa: CASSLLGANEKLFF; cdr3_nt: TGTGCCAGCAGTTTACTGGGGGCGAATGAAAAACTGTTTTTT
clone_size: NA; v_call: TRBV7-2; j_call: TRBJ2-7; d_call: NA; cdr3_aa: CASSLWRAASYEQYF; cdr3_nt: TGTGCCAGCAGCTTATGGCGGGCCGCCTCCTACGAGCAGTACTTC
clone_size: NA; v_call: TRBV3-1/TRBV3-2; j_call: TRBJ2-5; d_call: TRBD2; cdr3_aa: CASSQGLAGVQETQYF; cdr3_nt: TGTGCCAGCAGCCAAGGACTAGCGGGCGTACAAGAGACCCAGTACTTC
clone_size: NA; v_call: TRBV27; j_call: TRBJ2-5; d_call: TRBD2; cdr3_aa: CASSLRLAGAETQYF; cdr3_nt: TGTGCCAGCAGTTTGAGGCTAGCGGGAGCAGAGACCCAGTACTTC
clone_size: NA; v_call: TRBV27; j_call: TRBJ2-1; d_call: NA; cdr3_aa: CASSSTDTYNEQFF; cdr3_nt: TGTGCCAGCAGTTCGACAGATACGTACAATGAGCAGTTCTTC
clone_size: NA; v_call: TRBV5-8; j_call: TRBJ2-1; d_call: TRBD1; cdr3_aa: CASSLGTGEGVYNEQFF; cdr3_nt: TGTGCCAGCAGCCTGGGTACAGGGGAAGGCGTTTACAATGAGCAGTTCTTC
clone_size: NA; v_call: TRBV2; j_call: TRBJ2-3; d_call: TRBD2; cdr3_aa: CASSESSLAGLGGTQYF; cdr3_nt: TGTGCCAGCAGTGAATCCTCGCTAGCGGGATTGGGAGGTACGCAGTATTTT
clone_size: once; v_call: TRBV19; j_call: TRBJ2-3; d_call: TRBD2; cdr3_aa: CASSIAGSGGDTQYF; cdr3_nt: TGTGCCAGTAGTATAGCGGGATCGGGGGGAGATACGCAGTATTTT
clone_size: NA; v_call: TRBV1; j_call: TRBJ1-6; d_call: NA; cdr3_aa: CTSSQDPNDRPQNSPLHF; cdr3_nt: TGCACCAGCAGCCAAGACCCCAACGACAGACCACAAAATTCACCCCTCCACTTT
clone_size: NA; v_call: TRBV3-1/TRBV3-2; j_call: TRBJ2-1; d_call: NA; cdr3_aa: CASNPGGQIYNEQFF; cdr3_nt: TGTGCCAGCAACCCCGGTGGGCAGATTTACAATGAGCAGTTCTTC
clone_size: NA; v_call: TRBV20-1; j_call: TRBJ1-2; d_call: NA; cdr3_aa: CSAAEGEGYTF; cdr3_nt: TGCAGTGCTGCTGAGGGGGAAGGCTACACCTTC
clone_size: NA; v_call: TRBV4-3; j_call: TRBJ2-2; d_call: NA; cdr3_aa: CASSQETRHFTGELFF; cdr3_nt: TGCGCCAGCAGCCAAGAGACACGTCATTTCACCGGGGAGCTGTTTTTT
clone_size: NA; v_call: TRBV5-1; j_call: TRBJ2-2; d_call: TRBD2; cdr3_aa: CASSLASGRAYAGELFF; cdr3_nt: TGCGCCAGCAGCTTGGCTAGCGGGAGGGCTTACGCCGGGGAGCTGTTTTTT
clone_size: once; v_call: TRBV28; j_call: TRBJ1-5; d_call: NA; cdr3_aa: CANQGHSNQPQHF; cdr3_nt: TGTGCCAACCAGGGACATAGCAATCAGCCCCAGCATTTT
clone_size: NA; v_call: TRBV7-3; j_call: TRBJ2-3; d_call: TRBD1; cdr3_aa: CASSLGQGSTDTQYF; cdr3_nt: TGTGCCAGCAGCTTAGGACAGGGTAGCACAGATACGCAGTATTTT
clone_size: NA; v_call: TRBV3-1/TRBV3-2; j_call: TRBJ1-1; d_call: NA; cdr3_aa: CASSHGRGNTEAFF; cdr3_nt: TGTGCCAGCAGCCACGGACGGGGGAACACTGAAGCTTTCTTT
clone_size: NA; v_call: TRBV28; j_call: TRBJ2-7; d_call: TRBD2; cdr3_aa: CASSRDRGLAGTYEQYF; cdr3_nt: TGTGCCAGCAGTAGGGACAGGGGACTAGCGGGAACCTACGAGCAGTACTTC
clone_size: NA; v_call: TRBV4-1; j_call: TRBJ1-5; d_call: NA; cdr3_aa: CASSPVAVNSNQPQHF; cdr3_nt: TGCGCCAGCAGCCCGGTGGCGGTTAATAGCAATCAGCCCCAGCATTTT
clone_size: NA; v_call: TRBV5-4; j_call: TRBJ2-2; d_call: TRBD2; cdr3_aa: CASTVEGGSGANTGELFF; cdr3_nt: TGTGCCAGCACCGTTGAGGGCGGCAGCGGGGCGAACACCGGGGAGCTGTTTTTT
clone_size: NA; v_call: TRBV5-1; j_call: TRBJ1-1; d_call: TRBD1; cdr3_aa: CASSFGTDTEAFF; cdr3_nt: TGCGCCAGCAGTTTTGGGACAGACACTGAAGCTTTCTTT
clone_size: NA; v_call: TRBV5-1; j_call: TRBJ1-4; d_call: TRBD1; cdr3_aa: CASSSMGPGQGASNEKLFF; cdr3_nt: TGCGCCAGCAGCTCCATGGGGCCGGGACAGGGGGCGTCTAATGAAAAACTGTTTTTT
clone_size: NA; v_call: TRBV25-1; j_call: TRBJ1-2; d_call: NA; cdr3_aa: CASSELRDYGYTF; cdr3_nt: TGTGCCAGCAGTGAATTAAGAGACTATGGCTACACCTTC
clone_size: once; v_call: TRBV14; j_call: TRBJ2-2; d_call: NA; cdr3_aa: CASSQVTGMNTGELFF; cdr3_nt: TGTGCCAGCAGCCAAGTAACGGGAATGAACACCGGGGAGCTGTTTTTT
clone_size: NA; v_call: TRBV24-1; j_call: TRBJ2-7; d_call: TRBD1; cdr3_aa: CATSEGQAYEQYF; cdr3_nt: TGTGCCACCAGTGAAGGACAGGCTTACGAGCAGTACTTC
clone_size: NA; v_call: TRBV11-1; j_call: TRBJ2-7; d_call: NA; cdr3_aa: CASSLTKSSYEQYF; cdr3_nt: TGTGCCAGCAGCTTAACCAAGAGCTCCTACGAGCAGTACTTC
clone_size: NA; v_call: TRBV28; j_call: TRBJ2-2; d_call: NA; cdr3_aa: CASRPGGGNTGELFF; cdr3_nt: TGTGCCAGCAGGCCCGGGGGAGGGAACACCGGGGAGCTGTTTTTT
clone_size: NA; v_call: TRBV11-2; j_call: TRBJ2-2; d_call: TRBD2; cdr3_aa: CASSLDRGGRVGELFF; cdr3_nt: TGTGCCAGCAGCTTAGATCGCGGGGGGCGTGTCGGGGAGCTGTTTTTT
clone_size: NA; v_call: TRBV4-3; j_call: TRBJ1-2; d_call: NA; cdr3_aa: CASSQSPNGGGYTF; cdr3_nt: TGCGCCAGCAGCCAAAGTCCGAATGGAGGTGGCTACACCTTC
clone_size: NA; v_call: TRBV12-3/TRBV12-4; j_call: TRBJ1-1; d_call: NA; cdr3_aa: CASGGLMNTEAFF; cdr3_nt: TGTGCCAGCGGCGGGCTCATGAACACTGAAGCTTTCTTT
clone_size: NA; v_call: TRBV3-1/TRBV3-2; j_call: TRBJ1-6; d_call: NA; cdr3_aa: CASSQEYRDSPLHF; cdr3_nt: TGTGCCAGCAGCCAAGAGTATCGAGATTCACCCCTCCACTTT
clone_size: NA; v_call: TRBV5-1; j_call: TRBJ2-1; d_call: TRBD1; cdr3_aa: CASSLGGGLYNEQFF; cdr3_nt: TGCGCCAGCAGCTTAGGGGGCGGCCTCTACAATGAGCAGTTCTTC
clone_size: NA; v_call: TRBV7-8; j_call: TRBJ2-1; d_call: TRBD2; cdr3_aa: CASSEGTSGYNEQFF; cdr3_nt: TGTGCCAGCAGCGAGGGGACTAGCGGATACAATGAGCAGTTCTTC
clone_size: NA; v_call: TRBV5-8; j_call: TRBJ2-5; d_call: TRBD2; cdr3_aa: CASSAGTSGSTETQYF; cdr3_nt: TGTGCCAGCAGCGCTGGGACTAGCGGGAGTACCGAGACCCAGTACTTC
clone_size: once; v_call: TRBV4-2; j_call: TRBJ2-2; d_call: TRBD2; cdr3_aa: CASSQDSGRLRELFF; cdr3_nt: TGTGCCAGCAGCCAAGACAGCGGGAGGTTGAGGGAGCTGTTTTTT
clone_size: NA; v_call: TRBV28; j_call: TRBJ2-2; d_call: NA; cdr3_aa: CASSLPRVNAGELFF; cdr3_nt: TGTGCCAGCAGTTTACCCAGGGTTAACGCCGGGGAGCTGTTTTTT
clone_size: NA; v_call: TRBV14; j_call: TRBJ1-3; d_call: NA; cdr3_aa: CASSQGTASGNTIYF; cdr3_nt: TGTGCCAGCAGCCAAGGGACAGCCTCTGGAAACACCATATATTTT
clone_size: NA; v_call: TRBV28; j_call: TRBJ2-6; d_call: NA; cdr3_aa: CASSSSTAGANVLTF; cdr3_nt: TGTGCCAGCAGTTCATCGACAGCTGGGGCCAACGTCCTGACTTTC
clone_size: NA; v_call: TRBV19; j_call: TRBJ1-5; d_call: NA; cdr3_aa: CASSISQFSNQPQHF; cdr3_nt: TGTGCCAGTAGTATCTCACAGTTTAGCAATCAGCCCCAGCATTTT
clone_size: NA; v_call: TRBV7-2; j_call: TRBJ2-5; d_call: TRBD2; cdr3_aa: CASSLSSGMKTQYF; cdr3_nt: TGTGCCAGCAGCTTATCTAGCGGCATGAAGACCCAGTACTTC
clone_size: NA; v_call: TRBV11-1; j_call: TRBJ2-1; d_call: TRBD2; cdr3_aa: CASSSRLAPANEQFF; cdr3_nt: TGTGCCAGCAGCTCCCGACTAGCGCCAGCCAATGAGCAGTTCTTC
clone_size: NA; v_call: TRBV5-8; j_call: TRBJ1-5; d_call: TRBD1; cdr3_aa: CASSRTLMTGGRSNQPQHF; cdr3_nt: TGTGCCAGCAGCCGTACCTTAATGACAGGGGGCCGTAGCAATCAGCCCCAGCATTTT
clone_size: NA; v_call: TRBV4-3; j_call: TRBJ1-2; d_call: NA; cdr3_aa: CASSQAQTEGFGYTF; cdr3_nt: TGCGCCAGCAGCCAAGCACAGACCGAGGGATTCGGCTACACCTTC
clone_size: few; v_call: TRBV19; j_call: TRBJ2-3; d_call: TRBD2; cdr3_aa: CASSIRTSGSTDTQYF; cdr3_nt: TGTGCCAGTAGTATACGGACTAGCGGGAGCACAGATACGCAGTATTTT
clone_size: NA; v_call: TRBV30; j_call: TRBJ1-5; d_call: TRBD1; cdr3_aa: CACNTGGVNQPQHF; cdr3_nt: TGTGCCTGCAATACAGGGGGAGTCAATCAGCCCCAGCATTTT
clone_size: NA; v_call: TRBV7-9; j_call: TRBJ2-6; d_call: NA; cdr3_aa: CASTSVGANVLTF; cdr3_nt: TGTGCCAGCACCTCCGTCGGGGCCAACGTCCTGACTTTC
clone_size: NA; v_call: TRBV24-1; j_call: TRBJ2-3; d_call: TRBD2; cdr3_aa: CATSDAGRARTDTQYF; cdr3_nt: TGTGCCACCAGTGATGCCGGGAGGGCCCGCACAGATACGCAGTATTTT
clone_size: NA; v_call: TRBV28; j_call: TRBJ2-1; d_call: NA; cdr3_aa: CATTGELAVPGSYNEQFF; cdr3_nt: TGTGCCACCACAGGGGAACTAGCAGTACCTGGCTCCTACAATGAGCAGTTCTTC
clone_size: NA; v_call: TRBV27; j_call: TRBJ2-2; d_call: NA; cdr3_aa: CASSPSGGRNTGELFF; cdr3_nt: TGTGCCAGCAGTCCCTCTGGAGGGAGGAACACCGGGGAGCTGTTTTTT
clone_size: few; v_call: TRBV5-4; j_call: TRBJ2-6; d_call: NA; cdr3_aa: CASSKPSEYSSGANVLTF; cdr3_nt: TGTGCCAGCAGCAAACCGTCGGAATACAGCTCTGGGGCCAACGTCCTGACTTTC
clone_size: NA; v_call: TRBV3-1/TRBV3-2; j_call: TRBJ1-2; d_call: NA; cdr3_aa: CASSQVGQGWVGYTF; cdr3_nt: TGTGCCAGCAGCCAAGTCGGGCAGGGGTGGGTTGGCTACACCTTC
clone_size: NA; v_call: TRBV19; j_call: TRBJ1-5; d_call: NA; cdr3_aa: CASSMALRGNQPQHF; cdr3_nt: TGTGCCAGTAGTATGGCCCTAAGGGGGAATCAGCCCCAGCATTTT
clone_size: NA; v_call: TRBV18; j_call: TRBJ1-5; d_call: TRBD1; cdr3_aa: CASSIDRGNQPQHF; cdr3_nt: TGTGCCAGCTCCATCGACAGGGGCAATCAGCCCCAGCATTTT
clone_size: NA; v_call: TRBV5-1; j_call: TRBJ1-6; d_call: TRBD1; cdr3_aa: CASSDRTGGNSPLHF; cdr3_nt: TGCGCCAGCAGCGACCGGACAGGGGGCAATTCACCCCTCCACTTT
clone_size: once; v_call: TRBV30; j_call: TRBJ1-6; d_call: NA; cdr3_aa: CAWSVGGASYNSPLHF; cdr3_nt: TGTGCCTGGAGTGTTGGGGGGGCTTCCTATAATTCACCCCTCCACTTT
clone_size: NA; v_call: TRBV6-5; j_call: TRBJ1-1; d_call: TRBD1; cdr3_aa: CASISSGQSRAFF; cdr3_nt: TGTGCCAGCATCAGTTCGGGACAGTCGCGAGCTTTCTTT